A selection of T cell receptor beta chains follows, all from one sample in a study of OX40 agonist ivuxolimab in advanced cancers. Produced via immunoSEQ multiplex PCR; TCRdb's table is partial and in-frame only. The profile shows about 55,000 clones, approximately 86% of them singletons. The sequenced sample was CD4+ or CD8+ T cells sorted from blood, obtained in a trial of the OX40 agonist ivuxolimab. The source is an adult with an advanced solid tumor such as melanoma, head and neck, liver or kidney cancer. Each CDR3 is given with its conserved first and last residue. A D gene is named only where the DNA matches it firmly. The size of a clone is reported for some rows only, either as once, few or many, or as a class for expanded clones.

>.|.|TRBV9|TRBJ2-1
TGTGCCAGCAGCGCGAATCACAATGAGCAGTTCTTC
CASSANHNEQFF
>TRBD2|.|TRBV10-1|TRBJ2-7
TGCGCCAGCAGTGAGGGGCAGGGAGGGACCTACGAGCAGTACTTC
CASSEGQGGTYEQYF
>.|.|TRBV4-1|TRBJ2-5
TGCGCCAGCAGCCAAGGACCAGGCGGGACCCAGTACTTC
CASSQGPGGTQYF
>TRBD1|.|TRBV7-3|TRBJ2-1
TGTGCCAGCAGCTCCCCGGACAGGGCCTACAATGAGCAGTTCTTC
CASSSPDRAYNEQFF
>.|.|TRBV7-3|TRBJ2-7
TGTGCCAGCAGCTTTGGGCAGGGGACCTACGAGCAGTACTTC
CASSFGQGTYEQYF
>.|.|TRBV11-2|TRBJ1-6
TGTGCCAGCAGCTTAGGCAGCTACTATAATTCACCCCTCCACTTT
CASSLGSYYNSPLHF
>.|.|TRBV7-9|TRBJ2-7
TGTGCCAGCAGCTCCGGGACCCTATACGAGCAGTACTTC
CASSSGTLYEQYF
>.|.|TRBV2|TRBJ2-5
TGTGCCAGCAGTGAGAAGAAGTACCAAGAGACCCAGTACTTC
CASSEKKYQETQYF
>.|.|TRBV5-8|TRBJ1-2
TGTGCCAGCAGCCCCGGGTTTAACTATGGCTACACCTTC
CASSPGFNYGYTF
>.|.|TRBV6-5|TRBJ1-3
TGTGCCAGCAGTTACACCCAGGGCTCTGGAAACACCATATATTTT
CASSYTQGSGNTIYF
>TRBD1|.|TRBV14|TRBJ1-2
TGTGCCAGCAGCCAAGCCGGGACAGGGATTGCGTATGGCTACACCTTC
CASSQAGTGIAYGYTF
>TRBD2|.|TRBV5-6|TRBJ2-1
TGTGCCAGCAGCTTGTTCTCGCGGGGGGTTTACAATGAGCAGTTCTTC
CASSLFSRGVYNEQFF
>.|.|TRBV5-8|TRBJ1-2
TGTGCCTCCTCAGGGATCCCTCCCTATGGCTACACCTTC
CASSGIPPYGYTF
>TRBD1|few|TRBV25-1|TRBJ1-1
TGTGCCAGCAGACAGGGGGCTGGCACTGAAGCTTTCTTT
CASRQGAGTEAFF
>.|.|TRBV5-5|TRBJ2-7
TGTGCCAGCAGCTTGCAGGGATTCTACGAGCAGTACTTC
CASSLQGFYEQYF
>.|.|TRBV11-2|TRBJ1-1
TGTGCCAGCAGCTTAAACACTGAAGCTTTCTTT
CASSLNTEAFF
>.|.|TRBV5-1|TRBJ1-5
TGCGCCAGCAGCTTGAACCGCACAGCCGAGGGTCAGCCCCAGCATTTT
CASSLNRTAEGQPQHF
>.|.|TRBV7-9|TRBJ2-3
TGTGCCAGCAGCTTGGGGGAAACCGGCACAGATACGCAGTATTTT
CASSLGETGTDTQYF
>.|.|TRBV9|TRBJ1-1
TGTGCCAGCAGCGTAGAGGGCTTTCGAAACACTGAAGCTTTCTTT
CASSVEGFRNTEAFF
>TRBD2|.|TRBV5-4|TRBJ2-3
TGTGCCAGCAGCTTTGGGCTAGCGGGGGGCCCTAGCACAGATACGCAGTATTTT
CASSFGLAGGPSTDTQYF
>.|.|TRBV7-8|TRBJ2-7
TGTGCCAGCAGCTTAGGGAACGAGCAGTACTTC
CASSLGNEQYF
>.|.|TRBV25-1|TRBJ2-1
TGTGCCAGCAGTGAAGAAGTGGGGGGCCGGTCGTACAATGAGCAGTTCTTC
CASSEEVGGRSYNEQFF